Presented here are 2 T cell receptor beta chains from one specimen sequenced in a study of spatial heterogeneity in lung cancer. TCRdb reprocessed the 5' RACE reads with MiXCR, giving one entry per CDR3 protein. The sample contains roughly 48,000 distinct CDR3 sequences, approximately 10% of which appear only once. This sample's time point: sample taken at primary tumor resection. Whole RNA came from tumor, nontumor lung or frozen PBMC and was sequenced without being sorted. The input for sequencing was PBMCs, taken at surgery. The receptor set was obtained from a female donor with early-stage non-small cell lung cancer.

This clonotype was seen only a few times. The chain has TRBV5-1 and TRBJ1-1, with D perhaps matching TRBD1 (5 bases). CDR1 and CDR2 from the germline V gene are SGHRS and YFSETQ. V lost 5 bases and J 7 bases, leaving 15 bases between the germline ends. The CDR3 sequence is 13 residues long. CDR3 sequence: CASRLTGHFEAFF. The CDR3 DNA follows: TGCGCCAGCAGGCTAACCGGACACTTTGAAGCTTTCTTT.

This clonotype was seen a few times. The CDR3 region has the DNA TGTGCCAGCAGCCGGACAGGGGCAGATACGCAGTATTTT. Protein product: CASSRTGADTQYF. The J gene is TRBJ2-3, the V gene TRBV7-9, with 9 nucleotides matching TRBD1. The CDR3 is 13 amino acids. Germline CDR1 reads SEHNR; CDR2 reads FQNEAQ (reference sequence). Losses at the gene ends were 5 bases for V and 4 bases for J; bases not matched to a gene: 1.